These T cell receptor beta chains were read from a single sample in a study of tumor-infiltrating lymphocytes in primary liver carcinoma. TCRdb recomputed calls from the multiplex PCR reads with MiXCR, one row per CDR3 protein. The table lists tens of thousands of distinct CDR3 sequences, more than 65% of them singletons. Sequencing input: liver tumor tissue from sampling region 1. The receptors were gathered from a man aged 40-50 years with primary liver carcinoma and hepatitis B virus infection. Both conserved end residues are part of each CDR3. Fields, in order: D gene, clone size, J gene, V gene, CDR3 protein, CDR3 DNA. D genes are given only for firm matches. Size tells how often a clone was seen (once, few, many) or the class of an expanded clone, and some rows leave it out.

TRBD2	few	TRBJ2-3	TRBV24-1	CATSDPKAITSGSTDTQYF	TGTGCCACCAGTGATCCGAAGGCAATAACTAGCGGGAGCACAGATACGCAGTATTTT
.	.	TRBJ2-1	TRBV11-2	CAGSLDIGLTMGEQSF	TGTGCCGGCAGCTTGGATATCGGACTAACCATGGGTGAGCAGTCCTTC
TRBD2	many	TRBJ2-7	TRBV29-1	CSVEVASGSYEQYF	TGCAGCGTTGAGGTGGCTAGCGGGAGTTACGAGCAGTACTTC
.	once	TRBJ2-3	TRBV11-2	CASSLVGARSGEDTQYF	TGTGCCAGCAGCTTAGTCGGCGCTAGGTCGGGTGAAGATACGCAATATTTT
TRBD2	.	TRBJ2-7	TRBV19	CASSLGRASYEQYF	TGTGCCAGTAGTCTCGGGAGGGCCTCCTACGAGCAGTACTTC
.	once	TRBJ2-7	TRBV28	CAISRQFAYEQYF	TGTGCCATCTCCCGCCAATTCGCCTATGAGCAGTACTTC
.	.	TRBJ2-5	TRBV6-1	CASSEERNVQGTQYF	TGTGCCAGCAGTGAAGAACGTAACGTCCAAGGGACGCAGTACTTC
.	.	TRBJ1-1	TRBV10-3	CAISELLGGAFF	TGTGCCATCAGTGAGTTGTTGGGCGGAGCTTTTTTT
TRBD2	once	TRBJ2-1	TRBV5-4	CVSSPEAGTSSYDEQFF	TGCGTCAGCAGCCCCGAAGCGGGAACAAGCTCCTACGATGAGCAGTTCTTC
.	.	TRBJ2-6	TRBV4-2	CASSPEGPHSGANVLAF	TGTGCCAGCAGTCCAGAGGGGCCTCACTCCGGGGCCAACGTCCTGGCTTTC
.	.	TRBJ2-7	TRBV6-1	CASSESTSTDEQYF	TGTGCCAGCAGTGAATCCACGAGTACCGACGAGCAGTACTTC
.	.	TRBJ1-2	TRBV11-2	CASRQRDTVYGYTF	TGTGCCAGCAGACAGAGGGACACCGTCTATGGCTACACCTTC
.	once	TRBJ1-5	TRBV12-3/TRBV12-4	CASSFSRGAVGNQPKHF	TGTGCCAGCAGTTTCTCTAGGGGGGCTGTTGGCAATCAGCCCAAGCATTTT
.	.	TRBJ2-1	TRBV11-2	CASSRGTSSYDEQFF	TGTGCCAGCAGCAGAGGGACGAGCAGTTACGATGAGCAGTTCTTC
.	.	TRBJ2-7	TRBV6-2/TRBV6-3	CAISLAGVYEQYF	TGTGCCATCAGTTTGGCCGGGGTGTACGAGCAGTACTTC
.	.	TRBJ2-1	TRBV7-8	CATRRTLSSSYNEQFF	TGTGCCACCCGGCGAACCCTGTCCTCTTCCTACAACGAGCAGTTCTTC
.	many	TRBJ1-4	TRBV12-3/TRBV12-4	CASSLLGTDNEKLFF	TGTGCCAGCAGCCTACTCGGGACGGATAATGAAAAACTGTTTTTT
.	few	TRBJ1-2	TRBV5-1	CASRRDNNYGYTF	TGCGCCAGCCGGCGGGACAATAACTATGGCTACACCTTC
TRBD1	.	TRBJ1-1	TRBV28	CASSLQDRVLRNTEAFF	TGTGCCAGCAGTTTACAGGACAGGGTCCTCAGGAACACTGAAGCTTTCTTT
.	.	TRBJ1-4	TRBV6-5	CASSYYRDSALNEKLFF	TGTGCCAGCAGTTACTATAGGGATTCGGCGCTTAATGAAAAACTCTTTTTC
.	.	TRBJ2-7	TRBV11-2	CASSITGGAYEQYF	TGTGCCAGCAGCATTACTGGCGGAGCCTACGAGCAGTACTTC
TRBD1	many	TRBJ2-3	TRBV12-3/TRBV12-4	CASSFPPSTGGPSTDTQYF	TGTGCCAGCAGTTTCCCCCCCTCAACAGGGGGCCCTAGCACAGATACGCAGTATTTT
.	.	TRBJ2-3	TRBV12-3/TRBV12-4	CASSLDTQGPQYF	TGTGCCAGCAGTCTCGACACCCAGGGGCCCCAGTATTTT
.	once	TRBJ2-7	TRBV6-5	CASTYTREQYF	TGTGCCAGCACTTACACGCGAGAGCAGTACTTC
.	.	TRBJ2-3	TRBV11-3	CASSWGEADTLYF	TGTGCGAGCAGCTGGGGTGAGGCAGATACACTGTATTTT
.	medium-sized	TRBJ2-1	TRBV11-2	CASSLSDNEQFF	TGTGCCAGCAGCTTATCAGACAATGAGCAGTTCTTC
.	.	TRBJ2-6	TRBV24-1	CATSAKSGANVLTF	TGTGCCACCAGTGCCAAGTCTGGGGCCAACGTCCTGACTTTC
.	.	TRBJ2-5	TRBV10-3	CVISEQVETQYF	TGTGTCATCAGTGAGCAGGTGGAGACTCAGTACTTC
TRBD2	.	TRBJ2-3	TRBV6-1	CASSVPPSGPYNTDTQYF	TGTGCCAGCAGTGTACCACCTAGCGGGCCGTATAACACAGATACGCAGTATTTT
.	many	TRBJ2-3	TRBV7-9	CASSLGRKDTQYF	TGTGCCAGCAGCTTAGGGAGAAAAGATACGCAGTATTTT
TRBD1	.	TRBJ1-5	TRBV5-6	CVSSLGQEGGSNQPQHF	TGTGTCAGCAGCCTCGGACAGGAGGGGGGTAGCAATCAGCCCCAACATTTT
TRBD2	many	TRBJ2-1	TRBV4-1	CASSPTSGRGNEQFF	TGCGCCAGCAGCCCCACTAGCGGGAGGGGCAATGAGCAGTTCTTC
.	.	TRBJ1-5	TRBV4-1	CASSQDGGANQPQHF	TGCGCCAGCAGCCAGGATGGAGGGGCCAATCAGCCCCAGCATTTT
.	.	TRBJ1-5	TRBV29-1	CSVETVGQSQHF	TGTAGCGTTGAGACGGTTGGTCAGTCCCAGCATTTT
TRBD2	.	TRBJ2-1	TRBV12-3/TRBV12-4	CANGKSGTTFF	TGTGCCAACGGAAAGAGCGGGACTACGTTCTTC
TRBD2	.	TRBJ2-5	TRBV6-5	CANTRVGGRISGETQYF	TGTGCCAACACCCGGGTGGGCGGGAGAATTTCAGGAGAGACCCAGTACTTT
.	many	TRBJ1-3	TRBV28	CASSTGAALSGNTIYF	TGTGCCAGCAGTACAGGAGCGGCACTCTCTGGAAACACCATATATTTT
.	.	TRBJ2-1	TRBV7-8	CASSLADDQFF	TGTGCCAGCAGCCTGGCCGATGATCAGTTCTTC
.	.	TRBJ2-5	TRBV11-2	CASSFESSGPGETQYF	TGTGCCAGTAGCTTTGAGAGTAGCGGCCCGGGGGAGACCCAGTACTTC
TRBD1	.	TRBJ1-4	TRBV29-1	CRTGQGTNEKLFF	TGCAGGACCGGACAGGGTACTAATGAAAAACTGTTTTTT
.	.	TRBJ2-6	TRBV2	CASNSVGANVLTF	TGTGCCAGCAATAGCGTGGGCGCCAACGTCCTGACTTTC
TRBD2	many	TRBJ2-5	TRBV30	CAWSQRASGKETQYF	TGTGCCTGGAGTCAAAGAGCTAGCGGGAAAGAGACCCAGTACTTC
.	.	TRBJ2-7	TRBV5-4	CVSSLGLFYEQYF	TGTGTCAGCAGCTTGGGTCTATTTTACGAGCAGTACTTC
TRBD1	.	TRBJ2-3	TRBV11-2	CTSSLDLGTGASDTRYF	TGTACCAGCAGCTTAGATCTTGGAACAGGGGCAAGCGATACGCGGTATTTT
.	.	TRBJ2-2	TRBV11-2	CASSPGENIGDLFF	TGTGCCAGCAGCCCAGGGGAAAACATCGGGGACCTGTTTTTT
TRBD2	.	TRBJ2-1	TRBV28	CVNSLSGTRSEQFF	TGTGTCAACAGTTTATCGGGGACTAGGTCCGAGCAGTTCTTT
.	.	TRBJ1-5	TRBV12-3/TRBV12-4	CASGFSRGAVGNQPQHF	TGTGCCAGTGGTTTCTCGAGGGGGGCTGTTGGCAATCAGCCCCAGCATTTT
.	once	TRBJ2-5	TRBV29-1	CSVEGLDNGTQYF	TGCAGCGTTGAGGGACTTGACAACGGGACCCAGTACTTC
.	.	TRBJ2-7	TRBV11-2	CASSSLAGSYEQHF	TGTGCCAGTAGCTCATTAGCAGGGTCCTACGAGCAGCACTTC
TRBD2	.	TRBJ2-7	TRBV29-1	CSVENGTSGSGEQYF	TGCAGCGTTGAAAACGGGACTAGCGGGAGCGGCGAGCAGTACTTC
.	.	TRBJ2-1	TRBV4-1	CAISPQARSSYNEQFF	TGCGCCATCAGTCCCCAAGCGCGCAGCTCCTACAATGAGCAGTTCTTC
.	.	TRBJ2-5	TRBV6-1	CASSSGREEIQYF	TGTGCCAGCAGTAGTGGCAGGGAGGAGATCCAGTACTTC
.	.	TRBJ1-6	TRBV6-1	CASSELGKGANSSLHF	TGTGCCAGCAGTGAATTGGGGAAAGGGGCCAATTCATCCCTCCACTTT
.	.	TRBJ2-6	TRBV11-2	CTSSLSRGRGANILTF	TGTACCAGCAGCTTGTCGCGGGGAAGAGGGGCCAACATCCTGACTTTC
.	many	TRBJ2-7	TRBV28	CASRGDEVSNEQYF	TGTGCCAGCCGAGGGGACGAGGTTAGCAACGAGCAGTACTTC